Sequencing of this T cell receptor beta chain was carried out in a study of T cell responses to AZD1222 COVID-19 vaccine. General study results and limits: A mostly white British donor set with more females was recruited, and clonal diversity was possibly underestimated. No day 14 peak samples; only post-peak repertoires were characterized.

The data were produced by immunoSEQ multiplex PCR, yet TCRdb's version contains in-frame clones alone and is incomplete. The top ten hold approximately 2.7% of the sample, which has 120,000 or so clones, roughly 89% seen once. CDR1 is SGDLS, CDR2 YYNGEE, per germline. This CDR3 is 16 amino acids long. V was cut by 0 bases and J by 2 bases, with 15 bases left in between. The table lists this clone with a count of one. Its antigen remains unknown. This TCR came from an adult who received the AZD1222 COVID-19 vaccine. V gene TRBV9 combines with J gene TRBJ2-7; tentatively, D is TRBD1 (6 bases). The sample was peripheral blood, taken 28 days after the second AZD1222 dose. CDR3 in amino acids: CASSVGWAGVPYEQYF. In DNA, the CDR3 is TGTGCCAGCAGCGTAGGATGGGCAGGGGTACCCTACGAGCAGTACTTC.